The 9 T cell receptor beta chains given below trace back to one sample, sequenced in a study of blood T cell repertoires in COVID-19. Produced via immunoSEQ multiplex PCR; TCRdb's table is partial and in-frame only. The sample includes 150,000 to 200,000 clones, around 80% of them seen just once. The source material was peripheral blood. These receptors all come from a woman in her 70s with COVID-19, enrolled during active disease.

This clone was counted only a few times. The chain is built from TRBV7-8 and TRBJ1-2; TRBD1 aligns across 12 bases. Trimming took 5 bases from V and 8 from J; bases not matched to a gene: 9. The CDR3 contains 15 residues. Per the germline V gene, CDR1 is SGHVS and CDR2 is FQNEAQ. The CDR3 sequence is CASSPAGQGARGYTF. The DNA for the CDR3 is TGTGCCAGCAGCCCTGCGGGACAGGGGGCCCGGGGCTACACCTTC.

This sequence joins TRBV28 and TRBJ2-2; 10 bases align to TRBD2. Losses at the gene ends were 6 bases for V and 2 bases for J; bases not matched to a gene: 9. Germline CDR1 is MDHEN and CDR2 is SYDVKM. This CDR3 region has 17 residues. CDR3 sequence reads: CASSPTGLASNTGELFF. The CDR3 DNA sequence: TGTGCCAGCAGCCCCACGGGACTAGCGAGCAACACCGGGGAGCTGTTTTTT.

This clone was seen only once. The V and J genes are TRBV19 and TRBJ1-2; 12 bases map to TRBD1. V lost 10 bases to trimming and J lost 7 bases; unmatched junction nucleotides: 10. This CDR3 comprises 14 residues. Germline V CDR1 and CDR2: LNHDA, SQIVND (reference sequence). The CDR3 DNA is TGTGCCACCTCCCAGGGGACAGGGGGCGGTGGCTACACCTTC. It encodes CATSQGTGGGGYTF.

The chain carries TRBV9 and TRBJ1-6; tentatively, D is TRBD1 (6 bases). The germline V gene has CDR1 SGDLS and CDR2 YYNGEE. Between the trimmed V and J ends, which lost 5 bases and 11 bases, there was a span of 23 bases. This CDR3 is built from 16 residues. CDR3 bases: TGTGCCAGCAGTCCTTACCGGGGGGCCAGTGGTCCACCCCTCCACTTT. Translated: CASSPYRGASGPPLHF.

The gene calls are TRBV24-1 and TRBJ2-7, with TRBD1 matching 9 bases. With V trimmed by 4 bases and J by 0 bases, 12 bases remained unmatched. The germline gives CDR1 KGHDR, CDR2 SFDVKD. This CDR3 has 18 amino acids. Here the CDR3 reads CATSDHRQGGKASYEQYF. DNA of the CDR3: TGTGCCACCAGTGACCACCGACAGGGGGGAAAAGCCTCCTACGAGCAGTACTTC.

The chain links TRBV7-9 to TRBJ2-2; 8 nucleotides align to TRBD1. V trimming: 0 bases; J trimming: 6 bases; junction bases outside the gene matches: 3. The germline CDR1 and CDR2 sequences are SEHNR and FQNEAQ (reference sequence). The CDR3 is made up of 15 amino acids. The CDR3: CASSLARGQAGELFF. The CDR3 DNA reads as TGTGCCAGCAGCTTAGCCAGGGGGCAAGCCGGGGAGCTGTTTTTT.

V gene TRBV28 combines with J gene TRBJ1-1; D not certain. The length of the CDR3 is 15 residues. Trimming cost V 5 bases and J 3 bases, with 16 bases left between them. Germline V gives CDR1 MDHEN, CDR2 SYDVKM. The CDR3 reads CASSPATGRDTEAFF. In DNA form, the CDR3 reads TGTGCCAGCAGTCCGGCCACGGGAAGAGACACTGAAGCTTTCTTT. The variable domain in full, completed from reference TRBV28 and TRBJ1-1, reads DVKVTQSSRYLVKRTGEKVFLECVQDMDHENMFWYRQDPGLGLRLIYFSYDVKMKEKGDIPEGYSVSREKKERFSLILESASTNQTSMYLCASSPATGRDTEAFFGQGTRLTVV.

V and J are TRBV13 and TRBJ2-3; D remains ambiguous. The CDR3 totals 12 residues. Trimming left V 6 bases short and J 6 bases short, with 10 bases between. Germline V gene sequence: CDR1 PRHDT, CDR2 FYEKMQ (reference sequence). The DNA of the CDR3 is TGTGCCAGCAGATCGACTCTCGATACGCAGTATTTT. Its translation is CASRSTLDTQYF.

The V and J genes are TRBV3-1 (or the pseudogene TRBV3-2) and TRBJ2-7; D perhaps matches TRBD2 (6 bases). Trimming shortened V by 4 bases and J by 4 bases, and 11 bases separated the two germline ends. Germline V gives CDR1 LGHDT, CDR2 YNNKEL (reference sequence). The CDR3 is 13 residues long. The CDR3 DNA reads TGTGCCAGCAGCCTAGGACTACAGTACGAGCAGTACGTC. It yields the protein CASSLGLQYEQYV.